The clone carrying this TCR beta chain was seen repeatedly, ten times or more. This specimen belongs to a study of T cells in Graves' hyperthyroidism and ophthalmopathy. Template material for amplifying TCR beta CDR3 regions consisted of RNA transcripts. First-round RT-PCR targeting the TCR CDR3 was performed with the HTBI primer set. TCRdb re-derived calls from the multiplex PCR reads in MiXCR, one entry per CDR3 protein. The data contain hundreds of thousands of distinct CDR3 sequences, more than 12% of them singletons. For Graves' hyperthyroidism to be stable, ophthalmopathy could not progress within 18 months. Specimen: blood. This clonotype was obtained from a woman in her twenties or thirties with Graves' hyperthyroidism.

The CDR3 DNA follows: TGTGCCAGCAGTCACCCGGGGGACCCGGACGAGCAGTACTTC. Translated, it gives CASSHPGDPDEQYF. The chain joins TRBV6-1 to TRBJ2-7; the D gene is possibly TRBD2 (6 bases). The CDR3 is 14 residues long. Germline V lookup: CDR1 MNHNS, CDR2 SASEGT. The ends were cut back, 5 bases at V and 5 bases at J, with 16 bases in the middle.